The TCR beta chain under discussion was sequenced for a study of neurological immune-mediated disorders. Study observations and caveats: None of the CDR3 amino acid sequences of expanded clones were shared across subjects, and this suggested private repertoires in all groups.

Every sequencing run drew on 15-18 subjects and yielded over 180 million TCR-beta sequences. TCRdb redid the calling of the 5' RACE reads with MiXCR, one entry per CDR3 protein. The data show tens of thousands of distinct CDR3 sequences, around 4% seen once. This clonotype was observed many times. Its specificity is unknown. Time point meaning: longitudinal time-point 3. Unsorted libraries were derived from 2 million PBMCs stored at -80 C. Trimming cost V 0 bases and J 6 bases, with 4 bases left between them. The germline gives CDR1 SGDLS, CDR2 YYNGEE. The CDR3 length is 13 residues. This rearrangement joins TRBV9 to TRBJ1-6; D gene ambiguous. The specimen was PBMCs. The TCR sequence derives from a woman aged 60-75 years with multiple sclerosis. In nucleotides, the CDR3 is TGTGCCAGCAGCGTAGTAGGTAATTCACCCCTCCACTTT. This codes for CASSVVGNSPLHF.